This entry describes one T cell receptor beta chain. As yet, its antigen is unknown. A junction boundary mismatches the germline segment, possibly from a read error. Extracted RNA was reverse transcribed, and the resulting cDNA served as sequencing template. The assay was immunoSEQ multiplex PCR, and TCRdb's table has in-frame clones only and misses some. Among 200,000 to 250,000 clones listed, 50% to 60% were seen once. Germline values: CDR1 SQVTM, CDR2 ANQGSEA. The CDR3 contains 14 residues. The sample comes from a study of CD8+ T cells in alopecia areata. The treatment is: oral pan-JAK inhibitor, 5-10 mg twice daily. Findings of the study overall: Significant decreases in scalp clonality and expanded CD8+ clones followed tofacitinib treatment. Sharing of TCRs across patients appeared less clear than in mice, possibly for HLA-related reasons.

This chain connects TRBV29-1 to TRBJ2-2, with D possibly called TRBD1 or TRBD2 (6 bases each). This TCR came from a human donor with alopecia areata. Sample: CD4+ T cells sorted from blood, taken at week 4, from a patient treated with tofacitinib. The CDR3 region is CSVYRGLGTGKLFF. The DNA for the CDR3 is TGCAGCGTCTACCGGGGGCTGGGCACCGGGAAGCTGTTTTTT.